This T cell receptor beta chain appears in the sequencing data of a study of blood T cell repertoires in COVID-19. Clones were read by immunoSEQ multiplex PCR, and TCRdb kept only the in-frame ones, dropping some. Of nearly 45,000 clones in the sample, around 84% were seen once. Per the germline V gene, CDR1 is GTSNPN and CDR2 is SVGIG (reference sequence). J lost 9 bases, V lost 5 bases, and 11 bases had no gene match. The CDR3 covers 13 residues. Specimen: peripheral blood. The chain combines TRBV30 with TRBJ2-5; 8 bases align to TRBD2. This TCR derives from a human donor in a cohort sampled during active COVID-19. The DNA for the CDR3 is TGTGCCTGGGCCGGGGCACCCGGGGGGGCCCAGTACTTC. This translates into CAWAGAPGGAQYF.